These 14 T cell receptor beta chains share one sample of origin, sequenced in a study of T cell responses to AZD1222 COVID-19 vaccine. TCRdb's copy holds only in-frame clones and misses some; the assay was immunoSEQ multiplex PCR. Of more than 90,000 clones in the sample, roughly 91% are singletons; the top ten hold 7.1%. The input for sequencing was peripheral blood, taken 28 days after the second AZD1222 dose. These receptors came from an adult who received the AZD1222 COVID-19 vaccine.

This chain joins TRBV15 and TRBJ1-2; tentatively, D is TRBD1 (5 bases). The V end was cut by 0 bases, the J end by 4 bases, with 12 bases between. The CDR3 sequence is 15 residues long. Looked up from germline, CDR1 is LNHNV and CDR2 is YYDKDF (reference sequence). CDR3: CATSRDSGPGYGYTF. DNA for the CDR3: TGTGCCACCAGCAGAGATTCGGGACCAGGCTATGGCTACACCTTC.

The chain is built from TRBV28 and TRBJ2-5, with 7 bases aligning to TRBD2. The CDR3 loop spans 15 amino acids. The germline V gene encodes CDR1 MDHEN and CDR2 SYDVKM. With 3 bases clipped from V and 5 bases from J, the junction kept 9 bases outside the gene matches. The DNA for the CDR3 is TGTGCCAGCAGTTTGGTGGGGAGGGGTCCGGAGACCCAGTACTTC. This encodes CASSLVGRGPETQYF.

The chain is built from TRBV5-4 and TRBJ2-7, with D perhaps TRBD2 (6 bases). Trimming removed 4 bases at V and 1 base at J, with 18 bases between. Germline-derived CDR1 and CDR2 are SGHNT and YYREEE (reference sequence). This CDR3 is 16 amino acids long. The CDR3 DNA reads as TGTGCCAGCAGCCCATCAGGGCTCGGGGGATCCTACGAGCAGTACTTC. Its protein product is CASSPSGLGGSYEQYF.

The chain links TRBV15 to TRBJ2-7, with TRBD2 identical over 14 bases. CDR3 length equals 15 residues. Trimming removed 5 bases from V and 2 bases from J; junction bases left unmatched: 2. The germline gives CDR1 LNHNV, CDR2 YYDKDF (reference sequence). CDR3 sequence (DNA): TGTGCCACCAGCGGGGGACTAGCGGGGGCCTACGAGCAGTACTTC. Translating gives CATSGGLAGAYEQYF.

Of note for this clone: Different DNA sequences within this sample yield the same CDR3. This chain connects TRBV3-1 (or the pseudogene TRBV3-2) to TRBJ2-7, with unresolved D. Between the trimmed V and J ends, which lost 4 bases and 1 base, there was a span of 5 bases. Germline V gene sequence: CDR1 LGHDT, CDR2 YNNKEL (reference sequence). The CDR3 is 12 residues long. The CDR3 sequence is CASSRGSYEQYF. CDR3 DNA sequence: TGTGCCAGCAGCCGGGGTTCCTACGAGCAGTACTTC.

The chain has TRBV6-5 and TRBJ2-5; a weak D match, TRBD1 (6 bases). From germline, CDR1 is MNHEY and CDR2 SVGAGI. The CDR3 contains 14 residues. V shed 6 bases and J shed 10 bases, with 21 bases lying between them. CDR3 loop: CASSQTGRQEDQYF. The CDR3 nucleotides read TGTGCCAGCAGCCAGACAGGCCGCCAGGAGGACCAGTACTTC.

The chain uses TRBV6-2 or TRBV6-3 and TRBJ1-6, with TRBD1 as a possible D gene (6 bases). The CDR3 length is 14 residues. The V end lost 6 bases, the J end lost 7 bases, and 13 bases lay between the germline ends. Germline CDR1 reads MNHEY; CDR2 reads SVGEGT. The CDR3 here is CASSPTGNNSPLHF. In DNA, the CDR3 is TGTGCCAGCAGCCCCACAGGGAACAATTCACCCCTCCACTTT.

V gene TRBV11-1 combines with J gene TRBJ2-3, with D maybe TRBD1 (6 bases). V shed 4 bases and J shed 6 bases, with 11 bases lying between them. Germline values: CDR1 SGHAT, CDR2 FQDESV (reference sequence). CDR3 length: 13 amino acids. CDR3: CASSSVQGDTQYF. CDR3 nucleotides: TGTGCCAGCAGCTCCGTCCAGGGGGATACGCAGTATTTT.

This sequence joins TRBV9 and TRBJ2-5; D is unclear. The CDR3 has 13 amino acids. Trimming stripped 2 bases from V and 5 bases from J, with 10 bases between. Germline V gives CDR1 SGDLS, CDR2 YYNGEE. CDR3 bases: TGTGCCAGCAGCGTTGTTTCTAGTGAGACCCAGTACTTC. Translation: CASSVVSSETQYF. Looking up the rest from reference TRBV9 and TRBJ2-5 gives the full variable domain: DSGVTQTPKHLITATGQRVTLRCSPRSGDLSVYWYQQSLDQGLQFLIQYYNGEERAKGNILERFSAQQFPDLHSELNLSSLELGDSALYFCASSVVSSETQYFGPGTRLLVL.

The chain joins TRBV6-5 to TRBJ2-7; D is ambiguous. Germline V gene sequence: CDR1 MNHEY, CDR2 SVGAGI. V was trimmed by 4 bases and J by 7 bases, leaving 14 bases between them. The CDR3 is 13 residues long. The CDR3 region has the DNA TGTGCCAGCAGTTCTGGGCCCCGTGGGGAGCAGTACTTC. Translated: CASSSGPRGEQYF.

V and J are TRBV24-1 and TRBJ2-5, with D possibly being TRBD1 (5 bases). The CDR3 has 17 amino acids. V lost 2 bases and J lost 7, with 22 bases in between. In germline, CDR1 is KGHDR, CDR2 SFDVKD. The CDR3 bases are TGTGCCACCAGTGATTCCCGGATGGGGCAGGGCGGCTCGACCCAGTACTTC. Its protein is CATSDSRMGQGGSTQYF.

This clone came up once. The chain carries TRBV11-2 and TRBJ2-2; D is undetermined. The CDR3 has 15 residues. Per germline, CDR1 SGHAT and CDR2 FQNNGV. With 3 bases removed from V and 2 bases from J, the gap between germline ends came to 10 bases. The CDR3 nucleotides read TGTGCCAGCAGCTTGTCAGGTCTTAACACCGGGGAGCTGTTTTTT. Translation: CASSLSGLNTGELFF.

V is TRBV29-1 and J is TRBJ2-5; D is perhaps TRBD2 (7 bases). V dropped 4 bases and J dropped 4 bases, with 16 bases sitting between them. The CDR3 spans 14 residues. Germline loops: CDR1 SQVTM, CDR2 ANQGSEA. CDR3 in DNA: TGCAGCGTTGCTGTAGGGGGGGGGAGAGAGACCCAGTACTTC. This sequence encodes CSVAVGGGRETQYF.

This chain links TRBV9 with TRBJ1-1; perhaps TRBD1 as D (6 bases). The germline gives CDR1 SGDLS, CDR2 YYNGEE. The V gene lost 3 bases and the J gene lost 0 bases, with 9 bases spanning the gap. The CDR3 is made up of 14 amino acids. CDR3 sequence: CASSEDSMNTEAFF. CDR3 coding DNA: TGTGCCAGCAGCGAGGACAGCATGAACACTGAAGCTTTCTTT.